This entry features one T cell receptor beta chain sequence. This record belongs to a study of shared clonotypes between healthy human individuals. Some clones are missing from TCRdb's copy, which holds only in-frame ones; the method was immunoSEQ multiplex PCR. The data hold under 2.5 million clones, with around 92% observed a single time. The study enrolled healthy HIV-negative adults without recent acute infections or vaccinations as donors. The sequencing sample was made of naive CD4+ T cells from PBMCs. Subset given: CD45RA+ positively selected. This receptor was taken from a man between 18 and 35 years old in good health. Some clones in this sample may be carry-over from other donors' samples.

CDR3 loop: CATSRDLSTSSYEQYF. The CDR3 nucleotides read TGTGCCACCAGCAGAGACTTGTCGACGAGCTCCTACGAGCAGTACTTC. The V gene is TRBV15, the J gene TRBJ2-7; D unresolved. The germline V and J ends were trimmed by 0 bases and 0 bases, with 12 bases remaining between them. The length of the CDR3 is 16 residues. CDR1 LNHNV and CDR2 YYDKDF come from the germline V gene (reference sequence).